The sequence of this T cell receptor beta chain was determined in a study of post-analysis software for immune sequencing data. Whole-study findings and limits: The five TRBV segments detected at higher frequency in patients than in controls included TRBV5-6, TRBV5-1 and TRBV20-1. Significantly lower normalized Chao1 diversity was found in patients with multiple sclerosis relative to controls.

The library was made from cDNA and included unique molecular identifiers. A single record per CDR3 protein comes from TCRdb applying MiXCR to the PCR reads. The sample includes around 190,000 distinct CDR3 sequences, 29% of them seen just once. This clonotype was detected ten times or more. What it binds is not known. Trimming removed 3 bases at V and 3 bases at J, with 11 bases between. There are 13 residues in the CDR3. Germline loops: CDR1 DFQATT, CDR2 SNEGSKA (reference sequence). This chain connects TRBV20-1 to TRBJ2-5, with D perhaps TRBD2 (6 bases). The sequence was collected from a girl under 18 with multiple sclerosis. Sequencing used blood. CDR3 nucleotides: TGCAGTGCTAGTGTAGCGGATAAAGAGACCCAGTACTTC. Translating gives CSASVADKETQYF.